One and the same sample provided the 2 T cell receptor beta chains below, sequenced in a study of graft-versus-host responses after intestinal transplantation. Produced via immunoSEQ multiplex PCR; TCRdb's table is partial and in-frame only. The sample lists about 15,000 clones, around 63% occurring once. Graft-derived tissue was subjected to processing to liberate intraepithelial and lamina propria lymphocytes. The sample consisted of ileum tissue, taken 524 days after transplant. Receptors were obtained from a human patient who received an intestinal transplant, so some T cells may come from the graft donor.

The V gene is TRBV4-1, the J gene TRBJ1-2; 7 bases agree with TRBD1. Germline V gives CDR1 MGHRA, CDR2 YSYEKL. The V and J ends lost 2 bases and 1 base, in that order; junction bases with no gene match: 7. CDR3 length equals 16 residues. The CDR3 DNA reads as TGCGCCAGCAGCCAACCCAGGACAGGAGGTAACTATGGCTACACCTTC. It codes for CASSQPRTGGNYGYTF.

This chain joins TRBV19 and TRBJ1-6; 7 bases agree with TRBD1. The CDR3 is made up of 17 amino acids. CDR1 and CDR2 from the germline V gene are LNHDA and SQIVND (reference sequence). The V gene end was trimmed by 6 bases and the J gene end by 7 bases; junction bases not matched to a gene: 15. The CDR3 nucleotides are TGTGCCAGTAGGCCGAACAGGGGAACCTACTCAAATTCACCCCTCCACTTT. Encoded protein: CASRPNRGTYSNSPLHF.